The clone carrying this TCR beta chain was observed a handful of times. Its antigen is unidentified. The germline gene is not matched at one end of the junction; a read error may be the cause. The sample is drawn from a study of cytomegalovirus exposure and HLA in healthy donors. The PCR contained 60 Vbeta and 13 Jbeta primers. Clones were sequenced by immunoSEQ multiplex PCR, and TCRdb holds only the in-frame ones, with some missing. The sample holds about 190,000 clones, approximately 81% seen once. The CDR3 runs 14 residues. Germline lookup yields CDR1 SEHNR and CDR2 FQNEAQ (reference sequence). General study findings and limits: Whilst most TCR sequences proved rare, a subset of public TCRs occurred across many donors. The sole available immune exposure information was CMV serostatus.

Donors in the study were healthy people who gave bone marrow. Specimen: PBMCs. The chain uses TRBV7-9 and TRBJ1-6; the D is unclear. This TCR was sampled from a man aged 50-59 years in good health and CMV-seronegative. This chain's CDR3 is CSSSLNQYNSPLHF. CDR3 in DNA: TGTTCCAGCAGCTTAAATCAGTATAATTCACCCCTCCACTTT.